The present T cell receptor (beta chain) was sequenced within a study of spatial heterogeneity in lung cancer. General study results and limits: For expanded intratumoral alpha and beta TCRs, counts tracked tumor mutation counts.

Each TCR cDNA molecule carried a unique molecular identifier. TCRdb reprocessed the 5' RACE reads with MiXCR, giving one entry per CDR3 protein. The sample carries 1,500 to 2,000 distinct CDR3 sequences, around 4.9% recorded once. By sample share, this clonotype is medium-sized (0.01 to 0.1%). What it binds is unknown. V dropped 6 bases and J dropped 4 bases, with 15 bases sitting between them. This CDR3 spans 14 amino acids. Germline values: CDR1 MDHEN, CDR2 SYDVKM. Specified time point: sample taken at primary tumor resection. This TCR was recovered from a male donor with early-stage non-small cell lung cancer. The material sequenced was lung tumor tissue, taken at surgery. This chain connects TRBV28 to TRBJ1-2, with D unclear. This CDR3 reads CASRSSAGGYGYTF. The CDR3 DNA reads as TGTGCCAGCAGGAGTAGTGCGGGAGGCTATGGCTACACCTTC.